This TCR beta chain originates from a study of Tregs in tolerant kidney transplant recipients. Produced via immunoSEQ multiplex PCR; TCRdb's table is partial and in-frame only. This sample's table reports tens of thousands of clones. The clonotype was recovered from a human donor who received a combined kidney and bone marrow transplant. Sequences were derived from CD8+ T cells from blood, sampled before the transplant.

This CDR3 reads CASSIGWGPTDTQYF. CDR3 DNA (partial): TGTGCCAGTAGTATAGGGTGGGGGCCGACAGATACG. The chain combines TRBV19 with TRBJ2-3, with D perhaps matching TRBD1 (6 bases). Coverage ceases 3 residues before the CDR3 finishes, and the germline J gene fills in the end. The CDR3 runs 15 residues. Trimming removed 1 base at V and 3 bases at J, with 11 bases between. Germline V lookup: CDR1 LNHDA, CDR2 SQIVND (reference sequence).